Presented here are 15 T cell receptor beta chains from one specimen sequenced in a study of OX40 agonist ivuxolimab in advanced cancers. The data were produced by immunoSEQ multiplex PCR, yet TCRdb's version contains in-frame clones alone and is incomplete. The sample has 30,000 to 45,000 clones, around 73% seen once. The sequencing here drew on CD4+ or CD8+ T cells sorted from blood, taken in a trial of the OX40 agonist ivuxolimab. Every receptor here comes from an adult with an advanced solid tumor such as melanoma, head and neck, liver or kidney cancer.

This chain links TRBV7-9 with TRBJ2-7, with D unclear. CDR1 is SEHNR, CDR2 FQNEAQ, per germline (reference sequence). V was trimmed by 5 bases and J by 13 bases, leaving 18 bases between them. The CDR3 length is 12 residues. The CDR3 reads CASSAQARLYYF. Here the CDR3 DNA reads TGTGCCAGCAGCGCGCAAGCCAGGCTATATTACTTC.

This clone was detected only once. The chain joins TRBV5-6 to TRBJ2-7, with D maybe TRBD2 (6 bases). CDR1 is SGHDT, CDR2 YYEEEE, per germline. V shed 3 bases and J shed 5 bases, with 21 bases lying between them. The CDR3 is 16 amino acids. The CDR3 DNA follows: TGTGCCAGCAGCTCCCAACCGGGACTCTTAACTAACGAGCAGTACTTC. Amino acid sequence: CASSSQPGLLTNEQYF.

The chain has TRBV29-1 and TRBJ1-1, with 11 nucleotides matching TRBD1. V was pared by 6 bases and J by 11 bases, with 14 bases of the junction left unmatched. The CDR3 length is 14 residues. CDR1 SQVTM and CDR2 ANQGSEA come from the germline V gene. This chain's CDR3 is CSVDPGDRGVYAFF. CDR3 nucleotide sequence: TGCAGCGTGGATCCAGGGGACAGGGGGGTTTACGCTTTCTTT.

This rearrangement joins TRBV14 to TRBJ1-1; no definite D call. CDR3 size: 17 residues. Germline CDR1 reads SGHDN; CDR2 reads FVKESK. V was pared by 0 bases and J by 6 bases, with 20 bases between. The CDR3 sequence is CASSQDPDGLWVAEAFF. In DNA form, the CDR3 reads TGTGCCAGCAGCCAAGATCCGGACGGCCTGTGGGTCGCTGAAGCTTTCTTT.

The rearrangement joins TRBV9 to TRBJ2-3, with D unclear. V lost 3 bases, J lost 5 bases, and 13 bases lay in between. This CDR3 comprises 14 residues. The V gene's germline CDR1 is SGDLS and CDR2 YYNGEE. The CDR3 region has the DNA TGTGCCAGCAGCGGAGAGGATCTCCTAGATACGCAGTATTTT. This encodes CASSGEDLLDTQYF.

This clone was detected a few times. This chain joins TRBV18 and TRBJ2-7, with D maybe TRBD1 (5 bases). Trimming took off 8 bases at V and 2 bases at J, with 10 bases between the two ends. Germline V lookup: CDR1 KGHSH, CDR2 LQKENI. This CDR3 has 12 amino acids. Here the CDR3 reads CASPLGPYEQYF. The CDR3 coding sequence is TGTGCCAGCCCCCTGGGGCCCTACGAGCAGTACTTC.

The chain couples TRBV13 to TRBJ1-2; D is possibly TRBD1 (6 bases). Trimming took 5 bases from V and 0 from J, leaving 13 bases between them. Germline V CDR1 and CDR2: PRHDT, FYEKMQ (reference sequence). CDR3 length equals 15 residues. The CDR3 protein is CASSLRDTANYGYTF. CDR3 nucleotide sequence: TGTGCCAGCAGCCTTAGGGACACAGCTAACTATGGCTACACCTTC.

Written as DNA, the CDR3 is TGTGCCAGCTCACCTGGGACATCGGAGCCCCAGCATTTT. This codes for CASSPGTSEPQHF. The V call is TRBV18, the J call TRBJ1-5, with D maybe TRBD1 (6 bases). This CDR3 is built from 13 residues. The germline V and J ends were trimmed by 3 bases and 8 bases, with 11 bases remaining between them. Germline CDR1 KGHSH, CDR2 LQKENI.

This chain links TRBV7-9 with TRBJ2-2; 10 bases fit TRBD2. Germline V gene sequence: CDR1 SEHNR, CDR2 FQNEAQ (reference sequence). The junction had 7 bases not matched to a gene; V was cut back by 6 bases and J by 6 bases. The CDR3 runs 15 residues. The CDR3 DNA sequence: TGTGCCAGCAGGCGCCTAGCGGGAGAATCCGGGGAGCTGTTTTTT. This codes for CASRRLAGESGELFF.

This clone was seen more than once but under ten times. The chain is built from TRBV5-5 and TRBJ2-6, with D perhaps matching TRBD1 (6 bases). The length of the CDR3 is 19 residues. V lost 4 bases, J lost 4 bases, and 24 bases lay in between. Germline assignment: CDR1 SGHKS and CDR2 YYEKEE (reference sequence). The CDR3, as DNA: TGTGCCAGCAGCCGAGACGACAGGTCCCCATCGAAAGGGGCCAACGTCCTGACTTTC. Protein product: CASSRDDRSPSKGANVLTF.

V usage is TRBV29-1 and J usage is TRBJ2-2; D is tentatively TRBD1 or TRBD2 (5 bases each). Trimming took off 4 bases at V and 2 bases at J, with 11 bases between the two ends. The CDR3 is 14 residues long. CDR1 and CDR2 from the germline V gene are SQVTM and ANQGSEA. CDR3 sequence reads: CSVGGNRNTGELFF. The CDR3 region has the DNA TGCAGCGTTGGGGGGAACAGAAACACCGGGGAGCTGTTTTTT.

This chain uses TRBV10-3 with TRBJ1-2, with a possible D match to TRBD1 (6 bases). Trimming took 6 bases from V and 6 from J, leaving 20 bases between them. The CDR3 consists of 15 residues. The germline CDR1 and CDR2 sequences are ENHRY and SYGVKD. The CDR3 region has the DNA TGTGCCATCAGGGATTTGGGGGGGGCGCGGGATGGCTACACCTTC. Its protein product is CAIRDLGGARDGYTF.

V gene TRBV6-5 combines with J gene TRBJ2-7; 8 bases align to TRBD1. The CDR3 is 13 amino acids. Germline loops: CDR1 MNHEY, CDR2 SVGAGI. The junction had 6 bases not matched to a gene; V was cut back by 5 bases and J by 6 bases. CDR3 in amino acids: CASSPHDRGEQYF. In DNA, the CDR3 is TGTGCCAGCAGTCCCCATGACAGGGGCGAGCAGTACTTC.

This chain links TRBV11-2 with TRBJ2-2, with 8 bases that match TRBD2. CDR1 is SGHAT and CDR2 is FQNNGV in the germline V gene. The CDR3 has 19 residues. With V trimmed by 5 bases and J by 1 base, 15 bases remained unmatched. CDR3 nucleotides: TGTGCCAGCAGCGCCCGCACCCTCACTAGCGGAGTGAACACCGGGGAGCTGTTTTTT. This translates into CASSARTLTSGVNTGELFF.

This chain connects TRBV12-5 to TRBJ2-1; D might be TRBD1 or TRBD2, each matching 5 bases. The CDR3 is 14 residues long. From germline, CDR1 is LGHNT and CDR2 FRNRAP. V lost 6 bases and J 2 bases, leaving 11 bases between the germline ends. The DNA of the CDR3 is TGTGCTAGTGGAGTCTCGGGGCCCTACAATGAGCAGTTCTTC. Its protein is CASGVSGPYNEQFF.